This TCR beta chain was recovered during a study of blood T cells in healthy people across ages. The germline gives CDR1 LGHDT, CDR2 YNNKEL (reference sequence). CDR3 length equals 16 residues. The V segment lost 4 bases and the J segment 0 bases; nucleotides outside the gene matches: 7. A second about 7 to 11 cycle PCR used barcoded and J-beta primers. TCRdb fed the 5' RACE reads into MiXCR, producing one record per CDR3 protein. This sample has more than 900,000 distinct CDR3 sequences; around 27% occur once, and the top ten carry around 0.75%. This clonotype was detected only a few times. The same sample was also studied in work on T cells of mothers and their children.

The receptor was derived from a girl aged 2 to 10 in good health. V usage is TRBV3-1 and J usage is TRBJ2-5; 8 nucleotides line up with TRBD1. The sequenced material came from blood. CDR3 sequence (DNA): TGTGCCAGCAGCCCCTCAAACAGGGGGTACCAAGAGACCCAGTACTTC. The encoded protein is CASSPSNRGYQETQYF.